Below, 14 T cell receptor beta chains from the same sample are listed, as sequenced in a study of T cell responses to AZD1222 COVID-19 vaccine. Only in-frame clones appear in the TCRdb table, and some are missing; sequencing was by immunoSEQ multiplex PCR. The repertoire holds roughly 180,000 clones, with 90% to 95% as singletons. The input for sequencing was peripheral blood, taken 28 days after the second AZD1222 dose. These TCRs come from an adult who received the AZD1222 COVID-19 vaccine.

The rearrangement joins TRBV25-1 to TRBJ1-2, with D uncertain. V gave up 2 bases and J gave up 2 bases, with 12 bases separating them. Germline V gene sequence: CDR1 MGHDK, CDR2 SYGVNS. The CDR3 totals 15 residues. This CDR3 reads CASSESLMVNYGYTF. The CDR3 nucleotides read TGTGCCAGCAGTGAAAGTTTGATGGTAAACTATGGCTACACCTTC.

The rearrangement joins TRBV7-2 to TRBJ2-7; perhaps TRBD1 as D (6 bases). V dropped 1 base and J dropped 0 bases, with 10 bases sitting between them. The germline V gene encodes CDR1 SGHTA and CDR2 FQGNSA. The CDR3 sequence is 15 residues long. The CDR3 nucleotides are TGTGCCAGCAGCTTAGTTGGGGGCCTCTCCTACGAGCAGTACTTC. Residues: CASSLVGGLSYEQYF.

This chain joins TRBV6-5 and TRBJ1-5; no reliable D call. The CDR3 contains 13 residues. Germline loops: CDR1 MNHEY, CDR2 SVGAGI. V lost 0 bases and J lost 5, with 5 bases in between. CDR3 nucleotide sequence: TGTGCCAGCAGTTACTCCCCCGATCAGCCCCAGCATTTT. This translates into CASSYSPDQPQHF.

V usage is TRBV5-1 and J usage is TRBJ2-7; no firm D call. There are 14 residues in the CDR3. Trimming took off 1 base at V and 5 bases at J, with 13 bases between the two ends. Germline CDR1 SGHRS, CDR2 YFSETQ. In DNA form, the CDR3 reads TGCGCCAGCAGCTTGAACTCACAGAAAGACGAGCAGTACTTC. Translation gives CASSLNSQKDEQYF.

As DNA, the CDR3 is TGTGCCAGCAGCTTAGAACAGGGATTTAATCAGCCCCAGCATTTT. Encoded protein: CASSLEQGFNQPQHF. The chain links TRBV7-2 to TRBJ1-5; D is perhaps TRBD1 (6 bases). Trimming took off 1 base at V and 4 bases at J, with 11 bases between the two ends. Looked up from germline, CDR1 is SGHTA and CDR2 is FQGNSA. The CDR3 length is 15 residues. Looking up the rest from reference TRBV7-2 and TRBJ1-5 gives the full variable domain: GAGVSQSPSNKVTEKGKDVELRCDPISGHTALYWYRQSLGQGLEFLIYFQGNSAPDKSGLPSDRFSAERTGGSVSTLTIQRTQQEDSAVYLCASSLEQGFNQPQHFGDGTRLSIL.

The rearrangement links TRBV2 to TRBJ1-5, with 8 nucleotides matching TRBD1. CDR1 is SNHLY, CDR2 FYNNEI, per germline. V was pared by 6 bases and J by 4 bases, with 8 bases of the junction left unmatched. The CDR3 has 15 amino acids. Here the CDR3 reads CASSSRQGLNQPQHF. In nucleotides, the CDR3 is TGTGCCAGCAGCAGTAGACAGGGGTTGAATCAGCCCCAGCATTTT.

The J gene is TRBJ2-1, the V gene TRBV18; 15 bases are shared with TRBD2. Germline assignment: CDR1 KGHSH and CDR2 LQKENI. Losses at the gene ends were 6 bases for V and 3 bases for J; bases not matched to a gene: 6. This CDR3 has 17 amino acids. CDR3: CASSGLAGGSRYNEQFF. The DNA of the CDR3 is TGTGCCAGCTCGGGACTAGCGGGGGGTTCCCGCTACAATGAGCAGTTCTTC.

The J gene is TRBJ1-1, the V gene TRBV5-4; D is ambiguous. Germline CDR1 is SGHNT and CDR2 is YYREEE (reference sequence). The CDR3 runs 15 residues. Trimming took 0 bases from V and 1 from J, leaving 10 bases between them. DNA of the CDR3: TGTGCCAGCAGCTTGGCAGGACGGACGAACACTGAAGCTTTCTTT. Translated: CASSLAGRTNTEAFF.

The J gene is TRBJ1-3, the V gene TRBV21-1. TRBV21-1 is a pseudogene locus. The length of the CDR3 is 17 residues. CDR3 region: CASSKDGKPGSGNTIYF. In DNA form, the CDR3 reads TGTGCCAGCAGCAAAGACGGTAAGCCGGGATCTGGAAACACCATATATTTT.

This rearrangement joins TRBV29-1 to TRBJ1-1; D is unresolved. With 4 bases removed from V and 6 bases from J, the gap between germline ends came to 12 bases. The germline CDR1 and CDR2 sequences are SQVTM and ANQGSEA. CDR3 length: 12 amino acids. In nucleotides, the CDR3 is TGCAGCGTTGGGTACCAGTTTTCTGAAGCTTTCTTT. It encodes CSVGYQFSEAFF.

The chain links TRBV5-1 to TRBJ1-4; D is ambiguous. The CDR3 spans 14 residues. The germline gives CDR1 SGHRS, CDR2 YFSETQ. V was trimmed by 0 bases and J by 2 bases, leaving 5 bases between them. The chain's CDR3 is CASSLGRTNEKLFF. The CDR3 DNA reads TGCGCCAGCAGCTTGGGTAGGACTAATGAAAAACTGTTTTTT. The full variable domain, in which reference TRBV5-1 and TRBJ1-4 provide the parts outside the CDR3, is KAGVTQTPRYLIKTRGQQVTLSCSPISGHRSVSWYQQTPGQGLQFLFEYFSETQRNKGNFPGRFSGRQFSNSRSEMNVSTLELGDSALYLCASSLGRTNEKLFFGSGTQLSVL.

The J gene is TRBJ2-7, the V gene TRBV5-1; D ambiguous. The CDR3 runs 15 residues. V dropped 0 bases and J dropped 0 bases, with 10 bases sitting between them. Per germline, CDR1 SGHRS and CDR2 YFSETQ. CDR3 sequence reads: CASSLAPSSSYEQYF. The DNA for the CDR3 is TGCGCCAGCAGCTTGGCGCCTTCGAGCTCCTACGAGCAGTACTTC.

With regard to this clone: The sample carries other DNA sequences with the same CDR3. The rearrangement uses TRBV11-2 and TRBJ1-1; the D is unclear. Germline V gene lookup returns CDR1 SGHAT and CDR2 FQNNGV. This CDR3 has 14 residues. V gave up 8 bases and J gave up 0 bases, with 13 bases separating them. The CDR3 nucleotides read TGTGCCAGCCTAGGAGGGCAGTTGAACACTGAAGCTTTCTTT. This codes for CASLGGQLNTEAFF. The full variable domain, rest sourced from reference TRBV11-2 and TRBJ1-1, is EAGVAQSPRYKIIEKRQSVAFWCNPISGHATLYWYQQILGQGPKLLIQFQNNGVVDDSQLPKDRFSAERLKGVDSTLKIQPAKLEDSAVYLCASLGGQLNTEAFFGQGTRLTVV.

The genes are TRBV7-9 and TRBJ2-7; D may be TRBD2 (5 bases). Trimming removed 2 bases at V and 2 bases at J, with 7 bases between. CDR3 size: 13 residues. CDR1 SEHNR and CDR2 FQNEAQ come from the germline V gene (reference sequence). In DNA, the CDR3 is TGTGCCAGCAGCTTATCGGGGACCTACGAGCAGTACTTC. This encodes CASSLSGTYEQYF.